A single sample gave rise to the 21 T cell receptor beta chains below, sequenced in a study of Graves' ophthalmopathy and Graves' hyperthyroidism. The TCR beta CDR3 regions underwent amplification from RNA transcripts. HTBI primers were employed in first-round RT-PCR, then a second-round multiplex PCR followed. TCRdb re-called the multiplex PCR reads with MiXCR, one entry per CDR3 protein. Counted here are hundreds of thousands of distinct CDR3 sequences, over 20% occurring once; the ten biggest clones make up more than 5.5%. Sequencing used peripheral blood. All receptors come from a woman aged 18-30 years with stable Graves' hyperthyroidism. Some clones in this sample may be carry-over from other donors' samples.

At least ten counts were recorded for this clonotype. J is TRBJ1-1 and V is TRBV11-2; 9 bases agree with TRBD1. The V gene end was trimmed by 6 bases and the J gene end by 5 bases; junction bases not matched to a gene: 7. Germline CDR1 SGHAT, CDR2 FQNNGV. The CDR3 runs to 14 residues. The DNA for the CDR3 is TGTGCCAGCAGTCAACAGGGGGCGGGTACTGAAGCTTTCTTT. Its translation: CASSQQGAGTEAFF.

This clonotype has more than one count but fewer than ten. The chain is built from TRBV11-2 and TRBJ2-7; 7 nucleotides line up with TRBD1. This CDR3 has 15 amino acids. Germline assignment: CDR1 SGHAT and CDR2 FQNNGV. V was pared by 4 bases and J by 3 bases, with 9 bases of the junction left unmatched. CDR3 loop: CASSSKDRNFYEQYF. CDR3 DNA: TGTGCCAGCAGCTCTAAGGACAGGAACTTCTACGAGCAGTACTTC. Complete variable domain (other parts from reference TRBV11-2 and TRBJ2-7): EAGVAQSPRYKIIEKRQSVAFWCNPISGHATLYWYQQILGQGPKLLIQFQNNGVVDDSQLPKDRFSAERLKGVDSTLKIQPAKLEDSAVYLCASSSKDRNFYEQYFGPGTRLTVT.

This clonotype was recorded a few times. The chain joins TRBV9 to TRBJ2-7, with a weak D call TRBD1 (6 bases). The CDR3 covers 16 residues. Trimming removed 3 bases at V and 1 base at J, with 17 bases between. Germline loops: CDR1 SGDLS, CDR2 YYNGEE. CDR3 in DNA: TGTGCCAGCAGCGATTACCCCACGACAGGTTCCTACGAGCAGTACTTC. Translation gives CASSDYPTTGSYEQYF.

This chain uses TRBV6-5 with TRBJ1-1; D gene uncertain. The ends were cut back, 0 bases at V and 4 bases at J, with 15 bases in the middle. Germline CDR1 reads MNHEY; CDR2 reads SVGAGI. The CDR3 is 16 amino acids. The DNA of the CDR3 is TGTGCCAGCAGTTACTCGATTTCTGGGGTTGGCACTGAAGCTTTCTTT. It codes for CASSYSISGVGTEAFF.

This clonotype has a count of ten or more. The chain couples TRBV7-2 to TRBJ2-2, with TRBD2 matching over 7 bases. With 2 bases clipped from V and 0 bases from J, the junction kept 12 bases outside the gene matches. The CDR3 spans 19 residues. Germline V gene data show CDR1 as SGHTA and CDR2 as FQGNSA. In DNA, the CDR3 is TGTGCCAGCAGCTTATTCGCTAGCGGAAGCCCTACGAACACCGGGGAGCTGTTTTTT. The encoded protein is CASSLFASGSPTNTGELFF.

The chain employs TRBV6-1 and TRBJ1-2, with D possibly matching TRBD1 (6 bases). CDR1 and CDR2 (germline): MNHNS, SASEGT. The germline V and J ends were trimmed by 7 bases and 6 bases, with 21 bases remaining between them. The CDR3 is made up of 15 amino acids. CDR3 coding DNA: TGTGCCAGCACGGGGGCTGACCGGGACTTCGATGGCTACACCTTC. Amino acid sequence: CASTGADRDFDGYTF.

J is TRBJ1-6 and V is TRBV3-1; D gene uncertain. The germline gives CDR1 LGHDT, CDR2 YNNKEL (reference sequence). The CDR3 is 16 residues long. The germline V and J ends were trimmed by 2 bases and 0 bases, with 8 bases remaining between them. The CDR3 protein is CASSQNRYSYNSPLHF. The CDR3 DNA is TGTGCCAGCAGCCAAAACAGATACTCCTATAATTCACCCCTCCACTTT.

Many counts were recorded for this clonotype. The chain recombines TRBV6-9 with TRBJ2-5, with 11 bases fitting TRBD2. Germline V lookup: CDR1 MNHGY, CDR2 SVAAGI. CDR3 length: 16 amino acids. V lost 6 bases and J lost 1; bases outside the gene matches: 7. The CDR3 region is CASSSSSGGFQETQYF. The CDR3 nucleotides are TGTGCCAGCAGCTCATCTAGCGGGGGGTTCCAAGAGACCCAGTACTTC.

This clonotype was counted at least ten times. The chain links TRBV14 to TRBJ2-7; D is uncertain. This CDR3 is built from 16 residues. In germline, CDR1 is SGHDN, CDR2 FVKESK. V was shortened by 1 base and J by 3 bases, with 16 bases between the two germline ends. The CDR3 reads CASSQVRTPRFYEQYF. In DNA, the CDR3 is TGTGCCAGCAGCCAAGTCCGGACCCCAAGGTTCTACGAGCAGTACTTC.

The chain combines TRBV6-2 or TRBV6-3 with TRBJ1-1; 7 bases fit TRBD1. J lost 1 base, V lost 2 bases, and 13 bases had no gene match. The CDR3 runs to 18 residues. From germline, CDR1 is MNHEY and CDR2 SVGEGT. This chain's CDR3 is CASSYGQRLTGKNTEAFF. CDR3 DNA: TGTGCCAGCAGTTACGGGCAAAGGCTGACAGGGAAGAACACTGAAGCTTTCTTT.

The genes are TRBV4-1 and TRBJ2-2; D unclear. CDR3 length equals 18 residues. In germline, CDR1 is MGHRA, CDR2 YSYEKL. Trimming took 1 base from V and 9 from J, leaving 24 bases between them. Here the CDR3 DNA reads TGCGCCAGCAGCCAAGGAAAGGTCTCGAAACGGATGACCAGGGAGCTGTTTTTT. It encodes CASSQGKVSKRMTRELFF.

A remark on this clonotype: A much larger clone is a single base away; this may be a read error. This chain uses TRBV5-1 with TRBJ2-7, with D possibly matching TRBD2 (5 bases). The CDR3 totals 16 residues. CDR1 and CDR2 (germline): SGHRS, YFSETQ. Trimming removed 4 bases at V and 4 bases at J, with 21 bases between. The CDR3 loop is CASSLSVETWTYEQYF. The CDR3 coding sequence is TGCGCCAGCAGCCTGAGCGTTGAGACATGGACTTACGAGCAGTACTTC.

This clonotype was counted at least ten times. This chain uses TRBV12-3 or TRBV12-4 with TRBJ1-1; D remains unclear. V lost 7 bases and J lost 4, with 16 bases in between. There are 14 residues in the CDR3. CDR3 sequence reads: CASTSPGLATEAFF. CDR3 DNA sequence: TGTGCCAGCACCTCCCCAGGTCTTGCCACTGAAGCTTTCTTT.

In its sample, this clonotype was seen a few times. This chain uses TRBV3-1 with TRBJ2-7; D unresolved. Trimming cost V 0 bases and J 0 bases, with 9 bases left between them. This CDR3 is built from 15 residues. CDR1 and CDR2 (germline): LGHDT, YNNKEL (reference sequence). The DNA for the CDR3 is TGTGCCAGCAGCCAAGAGGCTTTGTCCTCCTACGAGCAGTACTTC. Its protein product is CASSQEALSSYEQYF.

The CDR3 DNA follows: TGTGCCAGCAGCACCCGCGGGAGCCCCTACTACGAGCAGTACTTC. Its protein is CASSTRGSPYYEQYF. The chain uses TRBV6-2 or TRBV6-3 and TRBJ2-7, with TRBD2 identical over 7 bases. Per germline, CDR1 MNHEY and CDR2 SVGEGT. J lost 3 bases, V lost 6 bases, and 11 bases had no gene match. The CDR3 length is 15 residues.

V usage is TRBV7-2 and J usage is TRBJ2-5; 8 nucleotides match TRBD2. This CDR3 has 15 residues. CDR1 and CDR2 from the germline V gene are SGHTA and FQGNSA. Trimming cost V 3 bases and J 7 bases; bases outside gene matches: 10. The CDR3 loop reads CASSFERGGWGTQYF. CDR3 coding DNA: TGTGCCAGCAGCTTCGAACGGGGGGGGTGGGGGACCCAGTACTTC.

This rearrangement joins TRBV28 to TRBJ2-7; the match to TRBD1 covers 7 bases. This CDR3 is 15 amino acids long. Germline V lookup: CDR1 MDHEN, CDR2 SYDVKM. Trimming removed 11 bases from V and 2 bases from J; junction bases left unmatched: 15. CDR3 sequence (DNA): TGTGCCTCGTCCCCGGGACAGATTGGAGCCTACGAGCAGTACTTC. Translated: CASSPGQIGAYEQYF.

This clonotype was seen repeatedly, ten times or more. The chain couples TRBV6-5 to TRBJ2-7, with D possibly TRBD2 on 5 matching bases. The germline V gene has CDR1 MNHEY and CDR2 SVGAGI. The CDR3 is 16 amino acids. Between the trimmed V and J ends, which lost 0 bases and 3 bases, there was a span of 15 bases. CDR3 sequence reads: CASSYSERTALYEQYF. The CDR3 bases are TGTGCCAGCAGTTACTCTGAGCGGACGGCTCTCTACGAGCAGTACTTC.

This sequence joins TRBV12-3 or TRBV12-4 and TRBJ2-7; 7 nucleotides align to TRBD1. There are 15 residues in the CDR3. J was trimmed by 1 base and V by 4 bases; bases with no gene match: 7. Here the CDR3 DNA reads TGTGCCAGCAGTTACGGGACAGACATTTCCTACGAGCAGTACTTC. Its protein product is CASSYGTDISYEQYF.

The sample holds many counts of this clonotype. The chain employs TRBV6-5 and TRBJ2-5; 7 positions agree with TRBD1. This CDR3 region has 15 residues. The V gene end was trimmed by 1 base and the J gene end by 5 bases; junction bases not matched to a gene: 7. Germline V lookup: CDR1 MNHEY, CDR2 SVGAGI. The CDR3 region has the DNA TGTGCCAGCAGTTACTTCGGACAGGATCGGGAGACCCAGTACTTC. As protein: CASSYFGQDRETQYF.

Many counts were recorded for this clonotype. CDR3 in amino acids: CASRDREETQYF. CDR3 in DNA: TGCGCCAGCCGGGACAGGGAAGAGACCCAGTACTTC. The chain carries TRBV5-1 and TRBJ2-5, with 9 bases aligning to TRBD1. This CDR3 has 12 amino acids. V trimming: 7 bases; J trimming: 3 bases; junction bases outside the gene matches: 1. Looked up from germline, CDR1 is SGHRS and CDR2 is YFSETQ.